One and the same sample provided the 5 T cell receptor beta chains below, sequenced in a study of blood T cell repertoires in COVID-19. TCRdb's copy holds only in-frame clones and misses some; the assay was immunoSEQ multiplex PCR. The data show 90,000 to 100,000 clones, approximately 86% seen once. The sequenced material came from peripheral blood. The receptors originated from a man older than 75 with acute or convalescent COVID-19.

The gene calls are TRBV6-5 and TRBJ1-2; 7 nucleotides align to TRBD1. The ends lost 4 bases at V and 4 bases at J; junction bases unmatched: 9. Germline values: CDR1 MNHEY, CDR2 SVGAGI. This CDR3 has 15 amino acids. DNA of the CDR3: TGTGCCAGCAGTTCAGGGGCCCAGGGGGGCTATGGCTACACCTTC. It encodes CASSSGAQGGYGYTF.

This chain uses TRBV5-6 with TRBJ1-2, with 8 bases matching TRBD1. The V and J ends lost 0 bases and 5 bases, in that order; junction bases with no gene match: 12. Germline lookup yields CDR1 SGHDT and CDR2 YYEEEE. The CDR3 length is 17 residues. CDR3 residues: CASSLGRQGAGPYGYTF. The CDR3 DNA follows: TGTGCCAGCAGCTTGGGTCGCCAGGGGGCTGGACCATATGGCTACACCTTC.

The chain couples TRBV15 to TRBJ2-7; 7 bases align to TRBD2. This CDR3 comprises 14 residues. V shed 5 bases and J 6 bases; nucleotides not matched to a gene: 10. Per the germline V gene, CDR1 is LNHNV and CDR2 is YYDKDF (reference sequence). The CDR3 DNA sequence: TGTGCCACCAGCGGTCCGGGGGGTGCGGTCGAGCAGTACTTC. This sequence encodes CATSGPGGAVEQYF. Full variable domain (outside the CDR3, taken from reference TRBV15 and TRBJ2-7): DAMVIQNPRYQVTQFGKPVTLSCSQTLNHNVMYWYQQKSSQAPKLLFHYYDKDFNNEADTPDNFQSRRPNTSFCFLDIRSPGLGDTAMYLCATSGPGGAVEQYFGPGTRLTVT.

The J gene is TRBJ2-3, the V gene TRBV2; 7 nucleotides line up with TRBD1. After removal of 6 bases from V and 6 bases from J, the junction contained 9 bases not matched to a gene. Germline V gene sequence: CDR1 SNHLY, CDR2 FYNNEI. The CDR3 sequence is 14 residues long. The CDR3 DNA follows: TGTGCCAGCAGCGCGACAGGGATCAAGGATACGCAGTATTTT. Protein product: CASSATGIKDTQYF.

The chain carries TRBV10-3 and TRBJ2-2, with TRBD2 identical over 11 bases. Germline loops: CDR1 ENHRY, CDR2 SYGVKD. CDR3 length: 16 amino acids. Trimming took 6 bases from V and 2 from J; bases not matched to a gene: 5. CDR3 residues: CAIRPTSGANTGELFF. CDR3 nucleotides: TGTGCCATCAGACCGACTAGCGGGGCTAACACCGGGGAGCTGTTTTTT.